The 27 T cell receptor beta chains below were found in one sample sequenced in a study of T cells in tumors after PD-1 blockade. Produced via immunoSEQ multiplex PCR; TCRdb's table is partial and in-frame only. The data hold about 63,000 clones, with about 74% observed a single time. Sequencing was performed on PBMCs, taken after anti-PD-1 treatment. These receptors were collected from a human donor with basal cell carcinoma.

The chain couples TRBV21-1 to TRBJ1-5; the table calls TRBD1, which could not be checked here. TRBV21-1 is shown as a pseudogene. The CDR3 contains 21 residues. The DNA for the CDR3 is TGTGCCAGCAGCAAAGCTCAGACAGGGGGCAAACATACGGATAGCAATCAGCCCCAGCATTTT. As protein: CASSKAQTGGKHTDSNQPQHF.

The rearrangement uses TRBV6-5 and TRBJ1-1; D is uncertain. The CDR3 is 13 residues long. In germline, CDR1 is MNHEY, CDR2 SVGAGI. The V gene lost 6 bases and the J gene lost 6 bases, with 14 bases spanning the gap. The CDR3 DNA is TGTGCCAGCAGGCCCGGGTGGCAAGCTGAAGCTTTCTTT. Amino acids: CASRPGWQAEAFF.

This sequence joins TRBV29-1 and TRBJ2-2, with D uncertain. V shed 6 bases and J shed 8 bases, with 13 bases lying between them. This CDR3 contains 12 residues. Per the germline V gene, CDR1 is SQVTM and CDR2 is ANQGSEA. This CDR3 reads CSVPDRTGELFF. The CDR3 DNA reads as TGCAGCGTCCCGGACCGTACTGGGGAGCTGTTTTTT.

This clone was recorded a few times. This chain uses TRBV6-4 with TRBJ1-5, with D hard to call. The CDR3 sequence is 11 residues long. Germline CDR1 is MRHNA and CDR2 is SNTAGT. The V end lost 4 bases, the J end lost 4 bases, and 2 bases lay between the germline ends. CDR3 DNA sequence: TGTGCCAGCAGTGTAAATCAGCCCCAGCATTTT. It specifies CASSVNQPQHF.

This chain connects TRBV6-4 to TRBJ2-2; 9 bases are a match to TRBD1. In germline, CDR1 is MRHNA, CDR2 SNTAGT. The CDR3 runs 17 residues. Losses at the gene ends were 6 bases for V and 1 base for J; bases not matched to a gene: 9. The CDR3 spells CASSLVPTGGNTGELFF. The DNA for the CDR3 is TGTGCCAGCAGCCTTGTCCCGACAGGGGGGAACACCGGGGAGCTGTTTTTT.

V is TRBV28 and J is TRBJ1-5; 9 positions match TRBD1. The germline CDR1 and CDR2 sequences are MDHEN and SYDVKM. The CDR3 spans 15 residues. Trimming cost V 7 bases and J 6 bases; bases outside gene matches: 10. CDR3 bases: TGTGCCAGCACCAGAGGTGGACAGGGGAGTCAGCCCCAGCATTTT. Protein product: CASTRGGQGSQPQHF.

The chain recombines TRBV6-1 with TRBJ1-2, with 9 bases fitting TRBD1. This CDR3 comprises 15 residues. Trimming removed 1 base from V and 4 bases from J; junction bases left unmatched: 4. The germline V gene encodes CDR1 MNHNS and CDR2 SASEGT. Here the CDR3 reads CASSEDRGQGYGYTF. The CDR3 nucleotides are TGTGCCAGCAGTGAAGACAGGGGGCAAGGCTATGGCTACACCTTC.

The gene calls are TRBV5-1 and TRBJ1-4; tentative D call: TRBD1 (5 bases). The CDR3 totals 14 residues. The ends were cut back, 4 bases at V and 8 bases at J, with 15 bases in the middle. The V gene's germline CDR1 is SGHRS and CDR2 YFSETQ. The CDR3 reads CASSLKGQEEKLFF. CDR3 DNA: TGCGCCAGCAGCCTTAAAGGACAAGAGGAAAAACTGTTTTTT.

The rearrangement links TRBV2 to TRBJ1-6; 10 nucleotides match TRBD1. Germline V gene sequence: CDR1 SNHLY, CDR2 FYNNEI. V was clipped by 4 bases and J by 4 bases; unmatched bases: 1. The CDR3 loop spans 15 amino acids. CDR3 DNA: TGTGCCAGCAGTGGGGACAGGGGTTATAATTCACCCCTCCACTTT. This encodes CASSGDRGYNSPLHF.

The CDR3 protein is CASSFRGGITDTQYF. CDR3 DNA: TGTGCCAGCAGCTTTCGTGGGGGAATCACAGATACGCAGTATTTT. This rearrangement joins TRBV7-8 to TRBJ2-3, with D perhaps assigned TRBD1 or TRBD2 (5 bases each). Germline CDR1 SGHVS, CDR2 FQNEAQ. V was trimmed by 3 bases and J by 2 bases, leaving 12 bases between them. The CDR3 has 15 amino acids.

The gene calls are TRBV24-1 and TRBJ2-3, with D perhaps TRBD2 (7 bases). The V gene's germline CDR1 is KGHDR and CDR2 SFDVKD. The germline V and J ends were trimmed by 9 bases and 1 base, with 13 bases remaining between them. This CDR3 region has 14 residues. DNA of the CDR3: TGTGCCACCGGTGGGGGGGCTGGCACAGATACGCAGTATTTT. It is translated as CATGGGAGTDTQYF.

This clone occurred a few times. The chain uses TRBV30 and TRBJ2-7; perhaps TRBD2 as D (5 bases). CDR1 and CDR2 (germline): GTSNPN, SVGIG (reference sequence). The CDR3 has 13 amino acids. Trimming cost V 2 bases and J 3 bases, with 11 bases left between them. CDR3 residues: CAWSQTGNYEQYF. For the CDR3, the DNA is TGTGCCTGGAGTCAAACGGGGAACTACGAGCAGTACTTC.

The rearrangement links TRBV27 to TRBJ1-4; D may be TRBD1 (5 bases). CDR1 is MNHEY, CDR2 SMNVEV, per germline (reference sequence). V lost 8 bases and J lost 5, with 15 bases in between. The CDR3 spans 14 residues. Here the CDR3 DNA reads TGTGCCAGCGCAAAAGGGACGCCAAATGAAAAACTGTTTTTT. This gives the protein CASAKGTPNEKLFF.

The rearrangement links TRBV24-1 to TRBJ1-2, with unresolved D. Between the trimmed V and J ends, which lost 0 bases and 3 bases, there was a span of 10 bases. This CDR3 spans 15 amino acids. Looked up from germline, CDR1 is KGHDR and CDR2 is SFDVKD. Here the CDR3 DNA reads TGTGCCACCAGTGATTTGAAGCAACAGCACTATGGCTACACCTTC. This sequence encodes CATSDLKQQHYGYTF.

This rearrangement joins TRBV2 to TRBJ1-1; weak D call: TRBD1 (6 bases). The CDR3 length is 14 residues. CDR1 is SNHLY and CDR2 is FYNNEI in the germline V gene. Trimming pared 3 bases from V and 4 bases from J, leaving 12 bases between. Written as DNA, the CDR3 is TGTGCCAGCAGTGATACAGGGAGGGGCACTGAAGCTTTCTTT. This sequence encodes CASSDTGRGTEAFF.

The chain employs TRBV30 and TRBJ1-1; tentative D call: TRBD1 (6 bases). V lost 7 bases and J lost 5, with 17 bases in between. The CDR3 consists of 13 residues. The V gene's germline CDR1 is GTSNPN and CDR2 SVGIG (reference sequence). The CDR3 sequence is CASATGISTEAFF. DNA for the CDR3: TGTGCCTCCGCGACAGGAATCAGTACTGAAGCTTTCTTT.

The CDR3 coding sequence is TGTGCCAGCAGCTTGGTGGGGGTCACTGAAGCTTTCTTT. Translating it yields CASSLVGVTEAFF. The chain combines TRBV5-5 with TRBJ1-1; perhaps TRBD1 as D (5 bases). Trimming removed 0 bases from V and 4 bases from J, with 7 bases in between. This CDR3 region has 13 residues. Germline values: CDR1 SGHKS, CDR2 YYEKEE (reference sequence).

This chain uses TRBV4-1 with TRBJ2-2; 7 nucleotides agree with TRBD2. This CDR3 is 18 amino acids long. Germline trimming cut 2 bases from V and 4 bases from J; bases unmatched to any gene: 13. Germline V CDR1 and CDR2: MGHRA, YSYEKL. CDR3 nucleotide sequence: TGCGCCAGCAGCCAACCCTCGGGGCGGGGGTCTGTCACCGGGGAGCTGTTTTTT. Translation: CASSQPSGRGSVTGELFF.

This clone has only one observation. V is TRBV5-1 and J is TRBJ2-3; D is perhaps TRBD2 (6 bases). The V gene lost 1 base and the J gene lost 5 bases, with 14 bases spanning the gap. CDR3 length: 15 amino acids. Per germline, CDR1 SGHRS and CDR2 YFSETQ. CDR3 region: CASSLLEGSQDTQYF. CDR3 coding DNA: TGCGCCAGCAGCTTGCTGGAGGGTTCCCAAGATACGCAGTATTTT.

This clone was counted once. CDR3 protein: CASSVVEGAADTQYF. CDR3 bases: TGTGCCAGCAGCGTAGTTGAGGGGGCGGCAGATACGCAGTATTTT. The chain is built from TRBV9 and TRBJ2-3, with 7 bases identical to TRBD1. With V trimmed by 0 bases and J by 4 bases, 5 bases remained unmatched. Germline V gives CDR1 SGDLS, CDR2 YYNGEE. The CDR3 is 15 residues long.

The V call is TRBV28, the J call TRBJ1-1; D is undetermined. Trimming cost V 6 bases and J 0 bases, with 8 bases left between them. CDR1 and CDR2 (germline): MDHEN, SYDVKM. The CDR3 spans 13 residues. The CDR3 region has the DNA TGTGCCAGCAGCAAGGAGGTGAACACTGAAGCTTTCTTT. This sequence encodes CASSKEVNTEAFF.

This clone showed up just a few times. The CDR3 here is CASSLALSIGTQYF. For the CDR3, the DNA is TGTGCCAGCAGCTTAGCGTTATCTATCGGCACGCAGTATTTT. This chain links TRBV7-8 with TRBJ2-3; D uncertain. Trimming stripped 0 bases from V and 9 bases from J, with 13 bases between. Germline V gene sequence: CDR1 SGHVS, CDR2 FQNEAQ. The length of the CDR3 is 14 residues.

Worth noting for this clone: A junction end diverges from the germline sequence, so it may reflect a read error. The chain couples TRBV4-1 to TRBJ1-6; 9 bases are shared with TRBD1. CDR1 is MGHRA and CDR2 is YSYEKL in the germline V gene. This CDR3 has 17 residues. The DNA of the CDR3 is TGCGCCAGCGGCCAACTCGGACAGGGGACCTATAATTCACCCCTCCACTTT. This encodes CASGQLGQGTYNSPLHF.

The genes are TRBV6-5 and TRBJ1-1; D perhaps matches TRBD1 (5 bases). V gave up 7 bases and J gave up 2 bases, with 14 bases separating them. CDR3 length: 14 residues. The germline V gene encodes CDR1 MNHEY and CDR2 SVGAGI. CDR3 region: CASTPGTGNTEAFF. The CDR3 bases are TGTGCCAGCACCCCCGGGACGGGAAACACTGAAGCTTTCTTT.

The CDR3 bases are TGTGCCAGCAGCCAAACTAGCGGGGGTTCGGTTGAGCAGTTCTTC. Translating gives CASSQTSGGSVEQFF. V gene TRBV3-1 (or the pseudogene TRBV3-2) combines with J gene TRBJ2-1, with 11 bases matching TRBD2. V shed 2 bases and J 9 bases; nucleotides not matched to a gene: 6. In germline, CDR1 is LGHDT, CDR2 YNNKEL (reference sequence). This CDR3 is built from 15 residues.

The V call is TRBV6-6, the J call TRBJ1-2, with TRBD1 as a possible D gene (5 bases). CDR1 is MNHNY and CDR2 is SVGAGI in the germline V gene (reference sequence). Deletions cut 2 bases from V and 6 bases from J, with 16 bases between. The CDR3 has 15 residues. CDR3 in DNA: TGTGCCAGCAGTTACACGGCCCGGGGGGTGGATGGCTACACCTTC. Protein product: CASSYTARGVDGYTF.

The CDR3 nucleotides are TGTGCCAGCAGTTACTCTTACGACCATGAGCAGTTCTTC. This gives the protein CASSYSYDHEQFF. This chain connects TRBV6-5 to TRBJ2-1; D gene unclear. Trimming removed 0 bases from V and 8 bases from J, with 8 bases in between. CDR1 MNHEY and CDR2 SVGAGI come from the germline V gene. This CDR3 has 13 amino acids.